Detailed here is one T cell receptor beta chain. Its target is unknown. The protocol was immunoSEQ multiplex PCR, while the TCRdb copy is restricted to in-frame clones and leaves out a portion. The table records approximately 300,000 clones, 94% of them present only once. The length of the CDR3 is 13 residues. CDR1 and CDR2 (germline): KGHSH, LQKENI. V lost 2 bases, J lost 2 bases, and 7 bases lay in between. These data belong to a study of T cell responses to AZD1222 COVID-19 vaccine. Study results and limitations: Recipients of two AZD1222 doses showed rising Spike-specific TCR breadth and depth. Distributed over spike, vaccine-associated CD4 TCRs predominated at 160-218 and 743-854.

The TCR comes from an adult who received the AZD1222 COVID-19 vaccine. This material consisted of peripheral blood, taken 28 days after the second AZD1222 dose. The rearrangement joins TRBV18 to TRBJ2-7; no firm D call. CDR3 region: CASSPGIPYEQYF. CDR3 coding DNA: TGTGCCAGCTCACCAGGGATACCCTACGAGCAGTACTTC.